What follows are 5 T cell receptor beta chains derived from one specimen sequenced in a study of OX40 agonist ivuxolimab in advanced cancers. Sequencing used immunoSEQ multiplex PCR; TCRdb keeps in-frame clones, though not all of them. Of about 120,000 clones in the sample, more than 80% were seen once. This specimen consisted of CD4+ or CD8+ T cells sorted from blood, obtained in a trial of the OX40 agonist ivuxolimab. The receptor source for this set is an adult with an advanced solid tumor such as melanoma, head and neck, liver or kidney cancer.

The V call is TRBV7-2, the J call TRBJ2-3; a possible D gene is TRBD2 (7 bases). The CDR3 is 14 amino acids. V gave up 4 bases and J gave up 5 bases, with 13 bases separating them. Germline CDR1 SGHTA, CDR2 FQGNSA. CDR3 amino acids: CASSWGGRLDTQYF. Written as DNA, the CDR3 is TGTGCCAGCAGCTGGGGGGGGCGGTTAGATACGCAGTATTTT. The variable domain in full, completed from reference TRBV7-2 and TRBJ2-3, reads GAGVSQSPSNKVTEKGKDVELRCDPISGHTALYWYRQSLGQGLEFLIYFQGNSAPDKSGLPSDRFSAERTGGSVSTLTIQRTQQEDSAVYLCASSWGGRLDTQYFGPGTRLTVL.

The chain is built from TRBV30 and TRBJ2-5; D possibly uses TRBD1 or TRBD2 (5 bases each). V lost 3 bases and J lost 5, with 13 bases in between. The CDR3 totals 13 residues. CDR1 is GTSNPN, CDR2 SVGIG, per germline (reference sequence). This CDR3 is CAWRRGVVETQYF. The CDR3 DNA follows: TGTGCCTGGAGGAGGGGTGTGGTGGAGACCCAGTACTTC.

The chain employs TRBV27 and TRBJ2-7; D possibly uses TRBD1 or TRBD2 (5 bases each). The germline CDR1 and CDR2 sequences are MNHEY and SMNVEV (reference sequence). The V end was cut by 6 bases, the J end by 4 bases, with 13 bases between. CDR3 length: 13 residues. CDR3 protein: CASSSGPYYEQYF. In DNA, the CDR3 is TGTGCCAGCAGCTCGGGACCGTATTACGAGCAGTACTTC.

The rearrangement uses TRBV7-9 and TRBJ2-7; tentatively, D is TRBD1 or TRBD2 (5 bases each). The CDR3 loop spans 15 amino acids. Trimming removed 5 bases from V and 3 bases from J, with 17 bases in between. The germline V gene has CDR1 SEHNR and CDR2 FQNEAQ (reference sequence). The CDR3 sequence: CASSQTGTDSYEQYF. The CDR3 region has the DNA TGTGCCAGCAGCCAAACCGGGACCGACAGCTACGAGCAGTACTTC.

This chain links TRBV5-1 with TRBJ1-3; D gene uncertain. With 0 bases removed from V and 4 bases from J, the gap between germline ends came to 14 bases. The CDR3 length is 16 residues. Germline loops: CDR1 SGHRS, CDR2 YFSETQ. CDR3 sequence: CASSLGWVTAGNTIYF. The DNA of the CDR3 is TGCGCCAGCAGCTTGGGGTGGGTTACAGCCGGAAACACCATATATTTT. Variable domain in full (rest from reference TRBV5-1 and TRBJ1-3): KAGVTQTPRYLIKTRGQQVTLSCSPISGHRSVSWYQQTPGQGLQFLFEYFSETQRNKGNFPGRFSGRQFSNSRSEMNVSTLELGDSALYLCASSLGWVTAGNTIYFGEGSWLTVV.